The 20 T cell receptor beta chains below come from one sample, sequenced in a study of T cells after yellow fever vaccination. TCRdb redid the calling of the 5' RACE reads with MiXCR, one entry per CDR3 protein. The table records 620,000 or so distinct CDR3 sequences, 17% of them present only once. The sequences come from PBMCs, collected 5 to 6 days after the first yellow fever vaccination. These receptors all come from a man aged 18 to 29 who received the YFV17D yellow fever vaccine.

This chain joins TRBV20-1 and TRBJ1-6; 7 nucleotides line up with TRBD1. V gave up 0 bases and J gave up 6 bases; unmatched junction bases: 17. The CDR3 totals 19 residues. Germline V lookup: CDR1 DFQATT, CDR2 SNEGSKA (reference sequence). Written as DNA, the CDR3 is TGCAGTGCTAGAGACCCGTTCCAGGGGGGGACCTTCTTTAATTCACCCCTCCACTTT. It codes for CSARDPFQGGTFFNSPLHF.

The gene calls are TRBV20-1 and TRBJ2-5; 8 nucleotides line up with TRBD2. With V trimmed by 7 bases and J by 9 bases, 19 bases remained unmatched. Germline loops: CDR1 DFQATT, CDR2 SNEGSKA (reference sequence). This CDR3 is built from 15 residues. CDR3 region: CSETPGLEGPGAQYF. The CDR3 DNA reads TGCAGTGAGACCCCGGGACTAGAAGGCCCCGGGGCCCAGTACTTC.

This CDR3 is CASSLADGTYEQYF. The CDR3 DNA reads as TGTGCCAGCAGCTTGGCCGACGGAACCTACGAGCAGTACTTC. The chain couples TRBV7-2 to TRBJ2-7; D gene unclear. The CDR3 contains 14 residues. The V end lost 3 bases, the J end lost 2 bases, and 11 bases lay between the germline ends. CDR1 is SGHTA and CDR2 is FQGNSA in the germline V gene.

This clonotype was observed a few times. The J gene is TRBJ2-7, the V gene TRBV6-1; D gene uncertain. The CDR3 totals 13 residues. Trimming removed 5 bases at V and 6 bases at J, with 14 bases between. Germline V gives CDR1 MNHNS, CDR2 SASEGT. CDR3 sequence reads: CASSPRIEAEQYV. The CDR3, as DNA: TGTGCCAGCAGTCCGCGGATTGAAGCCGAGCAGTACGTC.

Only a few counts were recorded for this clonotype. This sequence joins TRBV10-3 and TRBJ1-5; D not resolved. CDR1 ENHRY and CDR2 SYGVKD come from the germline V gene. V lost 10 bases and J 1 base, leaving 14 bases between the germline ends. CDR3 length: 14 residues. CDR3 amino acids: CATMDGGSNQPQHF. CDR3 bases: TGTGCCACCATGGATGGAGGCAGCAATCAGCCCCAGCATTTT.

This clonotype has only a few counts. The CDR3 protein is CASSLAITTPLHF. For the CDR3, the DNA is TGTGCCAGCAGCTTAGCGATCACCACACCCCTCCACTTT. The V and J genes are TRBV7-7 and TRBJ1-6; D is undetermined. The V gene's germline CDR1 is SSHAT and CDR2 FNYEAQ (reference sequence). V was pared by 0 bases and J by 11 bases, with 8 bases between. This CDR3 contains 13 residues.

V is TRBV30 and J is TRBJ2-2; the D is unclear. The CDR3 is made up of 14 amino acids. From germline, CDR1 is GTSNPN and CDR2 SVGIG (reference sequence). V was shortened by 2 bases and J by 0 bases, with 7 bases between the two germline ends. The CDR3 here is CAWSSLSNTGELFF. CDR3 bases: TGTGCCTGGAGTTCTTTGTCGAACACCGGGGAGCTGTTTTTT. Drawing the rest from reference TRBV30 and TRBJ2-2, the complete variable domain is SQTIHQWPATLVQPVGSPLSLECTVEGTSNPNLYWYRQAAGRGLQLLFYSVGIGQISSEVPQNLSASRPQDRQFILSSKKLLLSDSGFYLCAWSSLSNTGELFFGEGSRLTVL.

V gene TRBV5-1 combines with J gene TRBJ1-2; D is ambiguous. This CDR3 region has 15 residues. Trimming took off 4 bases at V and 4 bases at J, with 17 bases between the two ends. Germline assignment: CDR1 SGHRS and CDR2 YFSETQ. CDR3 in amino acids: CASSLEPTEFYGYTF. The DNA for the CDR3 is TGCGCCAGCAGCCTCGAACCCACAGAGTTCTATGGCTACACCTTC.

This clonotype was picked up a small number of times. The chain employs TRBV29-1 and TRBJ2-1; TRBD2 aligns across 8 bases. The CDR3 is made up of 15 amino acids. Germline CDR1 is SQVTM and CDR2 is ANQGSEA. V lost 7 bases to trimming and J lost 2 bases; unmatched junction nucleotides: 10. As DNA, the CDR3 is TGCAGCGACAGGTCCGGGGGGGCCCCCTACAATGAGCAGTTCTTC. Translated, it gives CSDRSGGAPYNEQFF.

This chain uses TRBV18 with TRBJ1-1; the D gene is possibly TRBD1 (5 bases). V lost 2 bases and J lost 5, with 15 bases in between. Germline V gives CDR1 KGHSH, CDR2 LQKENI. There are 15 residues in the CDR3. The CDR3 region has the DNA TGTGCCAGCTCACCATCGGGCAGGGATTCGACTGAAGCTTTCTTT. It translates to CASSPSGRDSTEAFF.

This clonotype has just a few counts. The rearrangement uses TRBV28 and TRBJ2-5; 9 bases match TRBD2. Per the germline V gene, CDR1 is MDHEN and CDR2 is SYDVKM. The CDR3 is made up of 15 amino acids. With 5 bases clipped from V and 5 bases from J, the junction kept 9 bases outside the gene matches. The CDR3 loop reads CASSPLAGVFETQYF. The CDR3 bases are TGTGCCAGCAGTCCATTAGCGGGGGTTTTTGAGACCCAGTACTTC.

V is TRBV6-1 and J is TRBJ1-2, with TRBD1 identical over 10 bases. Germline CDR1 and CDR2: MNHNS and SASEGT. The CDR3 is made up of 15 amino acids. V shed 4 bases, J shed 3 bases, and the junction held 5 bases outside the gene matches. The CDR3 nucleotides are TGTGCCAGCAGTGGGAGACAGGGGGCTCACTATGGCTACACCTTC. Translating it yields CASSGRQGAHYGYTF.

This clonotype was recorded a few times. This chain links TRBV6-5 with TRBJ2-1; 8 nucleotides align to TRBD2. This CDR3 region has 14 residues. With V trimmed by 7 bases and J by 5 bases, 7 bases remained unmatched. Germline CDR1 is MNHEY and CDR2 is SVGAGI. CDR3 coding DNA: TGTGCCAGCAACGACGGGGGGGCAAACAATGAGCAGTTCTTC. Its translation: CASNDGGANNEQFF.

A few counts support this clonotype. The rearrangement uses TRBV12-3 or TRBV12-4 and TRBJ1-1; the match to TRBD1 covers 8 bases. The CDR3 runs 13 residues. V dropped 6 bases and J dropped 5; count of bases not matched to a gene: 5. The CDR3 loop reads CASSRQGWTEAFF. The CDR3 DNA follows: TGTGCCAGCAGCCGACAGGGGTGGACTGAAGCTTTCTTT.

This clonotype was counted ten times or more. The V gene is TRBV30, the J gene TRBJ2-1, with TRBD2 identical over 7 bases. V dropped 3 bases and J dropped 12; count of bases not matched to a gene: 2. This CDR3 contains 10 residues. Germline V CDR1 and CDR2: GTSNPN, SVGIG (reference sequence). The CDR3 loop is CAWSSGGQFF. The DNA of the CDR3 is TGTGCCTGGAGCTCGGGGGGGCAGTTCTTC.

The rearrangement uses TRBV4-1 and TRBJ1-1, with 7 bases identical to TRBD1. Per the germline V gene, CDR1 is MGHRA and CDR2 is YSYEKL. The CDR3 is 16 amino acids. V shed 4 bases, J shed 0 bases, and the junction held 8 bases outside the gene matches. CDR3 region: CASSPREGQMNTEAFF. CDR3 bases: TGCGCCAGCAGCCCCCGGGAGGGACAGATGAACACTGAAGCTTTCTTT.

This clonotype was seen only a few times. The rearrangement links TRBV4-3 to TRBJ2-2, with a weak D call TRBD2 (5 bases). Per the germline V gene, CDR1 is LGHNA and CDR2 is YSLEER. Trimming cost V 0 bases and J 6 bases, with 14 bases left between them. This CDR3 has 16 residues. CDR3 protein: CASSQEQVGVAGELFF. In DNA, the CDR3 is TGCGCCAGCAGCCAAGAACAAGTCGGGGTGGCCGGGGAGCTGTTTTTT.

The V and J genes are TRBV7-9 and TRBJ1-5; D is ambiguous. The CDR3 is 13 residues long. Per germline, CDR1 SEHNR and CDR2 FQNEAQ (reference sequence). Trimming pared 8 bases from V and 1 base from J, leaving 9 bases between. CDR3: CASVGESNQPQHF. The CDR3 nucleotides are TGTGCCAGCGTTGGGGAGAGCAATCAGCCCCAGCATTTT.

This clonotype has a handful of counts. The CDR3 DNA reads TGTGCCAGCAGCGTAGGGAGCCCGGGGACGGGGTTAAATGAAAAACTGTTTTTT. Translating gives CASSVGSPGTGLNEKLFF. The chain recombines TRBV9 with TRBJ1-4, with a possible D match to TRBD1 (5 bases). The CDR3 consists of 18 residues. Trimming shortened V by 0 bases and J by 5 bases, and 20 bases separated the two germline ends. CDR1 and CDR2 (germline): SGDLS, YYNGEE. Together with reference TRBV9 and TRBJ1-4, the CDR3 gives the full variable domain: DSGVTQTPKHLITATGQRVTLRCSPRSGDLSVYWYQQSLDQGLQFLIQYYNGEERAKGNILERFSAQQFPDLHSELNLSSLELGDSALYFCASSVGSPGTGLNEKLFFGSGTQLSVL.

The chain combines TRBV13 with TRBJ1-1; weak D call: TRBD1 (6 bases). CDR3 length: 15 amino acids. Between the trimmed V and J ends, which lost 5 bases and 5 bases, there was a span of 18 bases. The germline gives CDR1 PRHDT, CDR2 FYEKMQ (reference sequence). The CDR3: CASSPMDSGSTEAFF. CDR3 in DNA: TGTGCCAGCAGCCCGATGGACAGTGGTAGTACTGAAGCTTTCTTT.